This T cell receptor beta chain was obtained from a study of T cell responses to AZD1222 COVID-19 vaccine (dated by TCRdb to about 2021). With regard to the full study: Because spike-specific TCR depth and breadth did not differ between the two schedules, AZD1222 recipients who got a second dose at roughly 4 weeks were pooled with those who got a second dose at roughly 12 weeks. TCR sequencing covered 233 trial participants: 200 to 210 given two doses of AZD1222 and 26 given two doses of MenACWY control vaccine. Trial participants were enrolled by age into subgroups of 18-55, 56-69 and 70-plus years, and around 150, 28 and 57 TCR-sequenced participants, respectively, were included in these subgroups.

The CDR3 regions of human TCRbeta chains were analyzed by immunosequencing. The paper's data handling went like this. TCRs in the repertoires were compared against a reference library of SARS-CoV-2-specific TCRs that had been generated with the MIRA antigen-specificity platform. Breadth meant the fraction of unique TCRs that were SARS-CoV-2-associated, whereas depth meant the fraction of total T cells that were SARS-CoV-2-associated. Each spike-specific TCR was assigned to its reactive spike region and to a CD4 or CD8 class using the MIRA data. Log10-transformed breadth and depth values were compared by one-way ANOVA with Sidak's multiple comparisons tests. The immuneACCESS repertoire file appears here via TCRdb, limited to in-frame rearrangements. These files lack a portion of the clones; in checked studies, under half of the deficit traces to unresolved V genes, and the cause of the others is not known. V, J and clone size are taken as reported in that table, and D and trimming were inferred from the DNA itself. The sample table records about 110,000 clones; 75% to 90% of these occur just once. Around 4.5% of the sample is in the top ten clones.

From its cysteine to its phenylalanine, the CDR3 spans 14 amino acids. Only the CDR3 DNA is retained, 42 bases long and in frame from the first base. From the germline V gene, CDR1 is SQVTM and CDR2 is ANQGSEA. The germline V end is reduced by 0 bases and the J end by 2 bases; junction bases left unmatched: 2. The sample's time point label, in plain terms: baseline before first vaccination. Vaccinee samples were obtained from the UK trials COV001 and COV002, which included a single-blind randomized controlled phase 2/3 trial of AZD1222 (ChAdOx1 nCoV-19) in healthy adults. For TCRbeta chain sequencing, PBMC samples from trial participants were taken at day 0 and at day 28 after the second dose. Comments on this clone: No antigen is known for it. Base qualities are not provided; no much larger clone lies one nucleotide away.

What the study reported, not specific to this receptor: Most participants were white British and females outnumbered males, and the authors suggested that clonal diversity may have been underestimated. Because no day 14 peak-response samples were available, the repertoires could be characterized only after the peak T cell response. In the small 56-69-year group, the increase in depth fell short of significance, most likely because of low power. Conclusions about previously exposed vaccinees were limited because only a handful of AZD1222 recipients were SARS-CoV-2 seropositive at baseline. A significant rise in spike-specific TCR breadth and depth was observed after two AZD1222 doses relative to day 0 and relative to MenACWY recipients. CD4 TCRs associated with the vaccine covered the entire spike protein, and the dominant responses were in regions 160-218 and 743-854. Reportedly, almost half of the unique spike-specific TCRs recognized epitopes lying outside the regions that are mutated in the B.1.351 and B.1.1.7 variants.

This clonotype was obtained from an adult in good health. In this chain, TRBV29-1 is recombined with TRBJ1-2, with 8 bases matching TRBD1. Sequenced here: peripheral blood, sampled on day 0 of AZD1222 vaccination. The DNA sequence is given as TGCAGCGTTGAAGAGAGACAGGGGAACTATGGCTACACCTTC. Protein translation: CSVEERQGNYGYTF.